This T cell receptor beta chain was recorded in a study of blood T cell repertoires in COVID-19. Authors' methods: Using reference gene primer amplification, nucleated cell counts were estimated. Only in-frame clones appear in the TCRdb table, and some are missing; sequencing was by immunoSEQ multiplex PCR. V and J calls and clone size are those listed in that table; D and trimming were worked out from the DNA. The repertoire includes approximately 170,000 clones, roughly 87% of them detected once, and around 8% sits in the top ten. CDR3 size: 15 residues. Germline lookup yields CDR1 SGHAT and CDR2 FQDESV (reference sequence). V was clipped by 1 base and J by 3 bases, with 13 bases between them.

The clonotype was recovered from a woman in her 70s with COVID-19, enrolled during active disease. The V and J genes are TRBV11-1 and TRBJ2-7; D is possibly TRBD1 (7 bases). Sequencing was done on a sample of peripheral blood. CDR3 DNA: TGTGCCAGCAGCTTAGAGGAGGGGGCGAGCTACGAGCAGTACTTC. Translation gives CASSLEEGASYEQYF.